Included here is one T cell receptor beta chain sequence, with context. The data belong to a study of control samples from healthy donors and cancer patients. Germline V lookup: CDR1 SNHLY, CDR2 FYNNEI. The V gene end was trimmed by 7 bases and the J gene end by 6 bases; junction bases not matched to a gene: 7. CDR3 length: 13 residues. TCRdb's table, derived via immunoSEQ multiplex PCR, lists solely in-frame clones and lacks some. This repertoire shows around 94,000 clones, 85% to 90% found once; its top ten account for roughly 1.2%. The genes are TRBV2 and TRBJ2-3; TRBD1 matches at 7 bases. The specimen was blood. The receptor comes from a woman between 50 and 59 years old in good health. This CDR3 reads CASTTGYSDTQYF. The CDR3, as DNA: TGTGCCAGCACGACAGGGTATTCGGATACGCAGTATTTT.